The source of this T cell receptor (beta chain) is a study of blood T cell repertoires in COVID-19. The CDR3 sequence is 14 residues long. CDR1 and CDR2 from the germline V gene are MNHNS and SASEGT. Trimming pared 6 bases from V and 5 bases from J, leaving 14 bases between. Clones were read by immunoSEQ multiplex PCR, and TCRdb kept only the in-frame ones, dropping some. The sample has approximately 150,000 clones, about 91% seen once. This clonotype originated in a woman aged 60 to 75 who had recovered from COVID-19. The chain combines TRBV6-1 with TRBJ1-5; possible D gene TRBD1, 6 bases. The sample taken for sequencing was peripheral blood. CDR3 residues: CASRRGGADQPQHF. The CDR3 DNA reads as TGTGCCAGCAGGCGTGGGGGCGCGGATCAGCCCCAGCATTTT.